This TCR beta chain was sequenced for a study of metastatic and nonmetastatic thyroid tumors (TCRdb year 2020). Broadly, across the study: Repertoires from peripheral blood and from tumor or nodule tissue samples of malignant and benign thyroid patients were compared.

Counted from cysteine to phenylalanine, this CDR3 has 16 amino acids. Solely the CDR3 DNA is kept, with 48 bases framed from the first base. Relative to germline, V is 3 bases shorter and J is 4 bases shorter, with 15 bases between their ends. CDR1 and CDR2 are drawn from the germline V gene: MRHNA, SNTAGT. This clone counts as medium-sized (0.01 to 0.1%). What this receptor recognizes is not known. Per-base quality was not reported, and no clone a single base away is much larger than it. General findings and caveats noted by the study authors: In both blood and tumor samples, malignant tumors were reported to have significantly higher TCR beta diversity than benign nodules.

No treatment had been received by any patient before thyroid surgery. Using T-cell receptor beta sequencing, the study looked back at clinical samples from patients collected from the early 2010s to the late 2010s. The method behind the library was PCR. Sequencing took place on an Illumina HiSeq 4000. The TCR beta-chain CDR3 region of each patient was profiled by high-throughput sequencing. The paper's processing steps were these. A classifier to discriminate distant-metastatic papillary thyroid cancer patients was built from CDR3 differences across clinicopathological groups. Repertoire diversity was assessed with the Shannon index, and tumor-blood repertoire similarity with the Morisita-Horn index. TCRdb reanalyzed the raw reads on its own, using fastp at Q25 for trimming and MiXCR for clone calling, and kept in-frame beta chains. The V and J calls come from TCRdb's annotation, not from the publication. The sample includes tens of thousands of clones, with around 17% observed a single time. Roughly 20% of the sample rests with the top ten.

The sequence was obtained from a male donor with papillary thyroid cancer or a benign thyroid nodule (not recorded which). Some clones in this sample may be carry-over from other donors' samples. The specimen sequenced was blood. The chain couples TRBV6-4 to TRBJ2-2; the D assignment is uncertain and may be TRBD1 or TRBD2, with 5 bases supporting each. The CDR3 amino acid sequence is: CASSEGDGGITGELFF. The sequenced DNA is TGTGCCAGCAGTGAGGGGGACGGAGGTATCACCGGGGAGCTGTTTTTT.